These 30 T cell receptor beta chains came from one sample sequenced in a study of shared clonotypes between healthy human individuals. Clones were read by immunoSEQ multiplex PCR, and TCRdb kept only the in-frame ones, dropping some. Of about 2 million clones in the sample, 90% to 95% were seen once. The sample was naive CD4+ T cells sorted from blood. Noted subset: CD45RA+ positively selected. Receptors originate from a man in his late teens or twenties in good health.

The rearrangement uses TRBV30 and TRBJ2-7, with D perhaps TRBD2 (6 bases). Germline CDR1 is GTSNPN and CDR2 is SVGIG (reference sequence). There are 13 residues in the CDR3. With 3 bases removed from V and 4 bases from J, the gap between germline ends came to 13 bases. The CDR3 nucleotides read TGTGCCTGGAGAAAACCGGGGGTATACGAGCAGTACTTC. Translation: CAWRKPGVYEQYF.

As concerns this clone: Other DNA sequences from this sample encode an identical CDR3 as well. The chain has TRBV6-5 and TRBJ1-5; 8 bases fit TRBD1. The CDR3 has 14 amino acids. Germline V gene lookup returns CDR1 MNHEY and CDR2 SVGAGI. V gave up 6 bases and J gave up 4 bases; unmatched junction bases: 5. The CDR3 protein is CASSRDRGNQPQHF. The CDR3 DNA is TGTGCCAGCAGCCGTGACAGGGGAAATCAGCCCCAGCATTTT.

The chain has TRBV29-1 and TRBJ2-1; tentative D call: TRBD1 (6 bases). Trimming took 2 bases from V and 3 from J, leaving 11 bases between them. The CDR3 has 14 residues. Germline-derived CDR1 and CDR2 are SQVTM and ANQGSEA. Here the CDR3 DNA reads TGCAGCGTTGAACCTGGACAGTACTACAATGAGCAGTTCTTC. Translating gives CSVEPGQYYNEQFF.

V is TRBV5-8 and J is TRBJ2-5; 12 bases are a match to TRBD2. Germline-derived CDR1 and CDR2 are SGHTS and YDEGEE. This CDR3 region has 17 residues. With 0 bases clipped from V and 5 bases from J, the junction kept 8 bases outside the gene matches. The CDR3 DNA reads TGTGCCAGCAGCTTGGGACTAGCGGGAGCGGAAAGGGAGACCCAGTACTTC. Translating gives CASSLGLAGAERETQYF.

Note on this clone: An end of the junction does not agree with germline; a read error may underlie this. The same CDR3 arises from other DNA sequences in this sample as well. The J gene is TRBJ1-1, the V gene TRBV5-1; no firm D call. The CDR3 has 14 amino acids. Germline V CDR1 and CDR2: SGHRS, YFSETQ. The CDR3, as DNA: TGCGCCAGCAGCTTGGGCGGGCCGAACACTGAGGCTTTCTTT. This codes for CASSLGGPNTEAFF. Full variable domain (rest looked up from reference TRBV5-1 and TRBJ1-1): KAGVTQTPRYLIKTRGQQVTLSCSPISGHRSVSWYQQTPGQGLQFLFEYFSETQRNKGNFPGRFSGRQFSNSRSEMNVSTLELGDSALYLCASSLGGPNTEAFFGQGTRLTVV.

For this clone: This may be a read error: a much more frequent sequence differs by one nucleotide. This sequence joins TRBV5-5 and TRBJ2-7; D call uncertain. The CDR3 covers 13 residues. CDR1 and CDR2 (germline): SGHKS, YYEKEE (reference sequence). The V end was cut by 0 bases, the J end by 2 bases, with 6 bases between. CDR3 bases: TGTGCCAGCAGCTTGGCGGGTACCTACGAGCAGTACTTC. As protein: CASSLAGTYEQYF.

The rearrangement links TRBV6-8 to TRBJ1-4; D uncertain. This CDR3 has 16 residues. Trimming stripped 3 bases from V and 4 bases from J, with 15 bases between. In germline, CDR1 is MNHGY, CDR2 SAAAGT. The CDR3 loop is CASSYRVPLLNEKLFF. Written as DNA, the CDR3 is TGTGCCAGCAGTTATAGAGTCCCCCTTCTTAATGAAAAACTGTTTTTT.

This clone was detected only once. The sample holds other DNA sequences that translate to the same CDR3. The chain carries TRBV9 and TRBJ2-2, with no clear D. V gave up 3 bases and J gave up 5 bases, with 5 bases separating them. Germline V gene sequence: CDR1 SGDLS, CDR2 YYNGEE. The CDR3 length is 12 residues. CDR3 protein: CASSGDTGELFF. CDR3 coding DNA: TGTGCCAGCAGCGGAGATACCGGGGAGCTGTTTTTT.

The V call is TRBV29-1, the J call TRBJ2-1, with D unclear. V lost 5 bases and J 4 bases, leaving 9 bases between the germline ends. CDR3 length: 12 residues. The germline V gene has CDR1 SQVTM and CDR2 ANQGSEA. As DNA, the CDR3 is TGCAGCGTTAGGGTAGAATACAATGAGCAGTTCTTC. It specifies CSVRVEYNEQFF.

This clone was found a few times. In the same sample, other DNA sequences code for this CDR3. The rearrangement uses TRBV10-3 and TRBJ1-1; D not resolved. The germline V gene encodes CDR1 ENHRY and CDR2 SYGVKD. V lost 8 bases, J lost 1 base, and 5 bases lay in between. The CDR3 runs 11 residues. CDR3 protein: CAIRGNTEAFF. The CDR3 nucleotides read TGTGCCATCCGGGGGAACACTGAAGCTTTCTTT.

V and J are TRBV28 and TRBJ1-2, with TRBD1 identical over 7 bases. This CDR3 contains 14 residues. The ends lost 6 bases at V and 5 bases at J; junction bases unmatched: 9. The V gene's germline CDR1 is MDHEN and CDR2 SYDVKM. The CDR3 nucleotides read TGTGCCAGCAGACTCCAGGGGGAAGGGTATGGCTACACCTTC. Translation gives CASRLQGEGYGYTF.

The chain combines TRBV19 with TRBJ1-1, with 9 positions matching TRBD1. V shed 5 bases, J shed 4 bases, and the junction held 5 bases outside the gene matches. The CDR3 is made up of 14 amino acids. CDR1 and CDR2 (germline): LNHDA, SQIVND (reference sequence). The CDR3 reads CASSSTGGGTEAFF. CDR3 nucleotide sequence: TGTGCCAGTAGTTCGACAGGGGGAGGCACTGAAGCTTTCTTT.

The J gene is TRBJ2-2, the V gene TRBV18; TRBD1 aligns across 8 bases. Germline lookup yields CDR1 KGHSH and CDR2 LQKENI. V lost 3 bases to trimming and J lost 0 bases; unmatched junction nucleotides: 3. The CDR3 runs to 16 residues. The CDR3 DNA reads TGTGCCAGCTCACCTCAGGACAGGGCGAACACCGGGGAGCTGTTTTTT. Translating it yields CASSPQDRANTGELFF.

The rearrangement uses TRBV29-1 and TRBJ1-1; no firm D call. The CDR3 sequence is 12 residues long. With 8 bases removed from V and 1 base from J, the gap between germline ends came to 11 bases. Germline V gene lookup returns CDR1 SQVTM and CDR2 ANQGSEA. DNA for the CDR3: TGCAGCACGGCCCCGGGGAACACTGAAGCTTTCTTT. This translates into CSTAPGNTEAFF.

V is TRBV10-1 and J is TRBJ2-1, with D perhaps TRBD2 (6 bases). The CDR3 is 14 amino acids. Germline lookup yields CDR1 WNHNN and CDR2 SYGVQD (reference sequence). V was clipped by 7 bases and J by 7 bases, with 17 bases between them. CDR3 in DNA: TGCGCCAGCATCCTCGGAGGGGAGAGTAATGAGCAGTTCTTC. This encodes CASILGGESNEQFF.

The chain joins TRBV4-3 to TRBJ1-3; D is ambiguous. With 0 bases removed from V and 0 bases from J, the gap between germline ends came to 6 bases. CDR3 length: 15 amino acids. Per germline, CDR1 LGHNA and CDR2 YSLEER. The CDR3 DNA is TGCGCCAGCAGCCAAGACGGCCACTCTGGAAACACCATATATTTT. Translated: CASSQDGHSGNTIYF.

The rearrangement joins TRBV30 to TRBJ2-4; weak D call: TRBD2 (5 bases). Germline V gene data show CDR1 as GTSNPN and CDR2 as SVGIG (reference sequence). CDR3 length: 12 amino acids. The germline V and J ends were trimmed by 2 bases and 8 bases, with 10 bases remaining between them. The CDR3 is CAWSISGDIQYF. As DNA, the CDR3 is TGTGCCTGGAGTATCAGCGGAGACATTCAGTACTTC.

This clone was observed at least ten times. Other nucleotide sequences in the sample specify the same CDR3. The chain employs TRBV6-5 and TRBJ2-5, with D possibly TRBD2 on 6 matching bases. Trimming pared 6 bases from V and 2 bases from J, leaving 10 bases between. Germline loops: CDR1 MNHEY, CDR2 SVGAGI. The CDR3 has 13 residues. CDR3 region: CASSRDFQETQYF. The CDR3 DNA reads as TGTGCCAGCAGCCGGGACTTTCAAGAGACCCAGTACTTC.

The chain uses TRBV10-1 and TRBJ2-5; 7 bases are a match to TRBD2. V lost 7 bases and J lost 6; bases outside the gene matches: 20. The CDR3 extends over 17 amino acids. Germline CDR1 and CDR2: WNHNN and SYGVQD (reference sequence). The DNA for the CDR3 is TGCGCCAGCACCCGATCCTTTCAGGGAGGGATGAGAAAGACCCAGTACTTC. Amino acids: CASTRSFQGGMRKTQYF.

This clone was seen just once. The chain couples TRBV7-2 to TRBJ2-3, with D possibly TRBD1 on 5 matching bases. V lost 5 bases and J 5 bases, leaving 11 bases between the germline ends. The V gene's germline CDR1 is SGHTA and CDR2 FQGNSA. This CDR3 contains 13 residues. The CDR3: CASSTQGVDTQYF. As DNA, the CDR3 is TGTGCCAGCAGCACGCAAGGGGTAGATACGCAGTATTTT.

The J gene is TRBJ1-5, the V gene TRBV19; possibly TRBD1 for D (6 bases). Trimming stripped 3 bases from V and 9 bases from J, with 9 bases between. This CDR3 region has 12 residues. The germline V gene has CDR1 LNHDA and CDR2 SQIVND (reference sequence). The chain's CDR3 is CASSIQQGPQHF. The CDR3 DNA follows: TGTGCCAGTAGTATTCAACAGGGGCCCCAGCATTTT.

This clone is a singleton in its sample. CDR3 protein: CASSPPSGGPGEAFF. The CDR3 DNA follows: TGTGCCAGCTCACCACCGTCAGGGGGGCCCGGGGAAGCTTTCTTT. V and J are TRBV18 and TRBJ1-1, with 7 bases matching TRBD1. V lost 0 bases to trimming and J lost 8 bases; unmatched junction nucleotides: 9. Per germline, CDR1 KGHSH and CDR2 LQKENI. The CDR3 runs to 15 residues.

Regarding this clone: The identical CDR3 is also encoded by other nucleotide sequences in the sample. The chain is built from TRBV5-4 and TRBJ2-2, with 8 bases identical to TRBD2. The CDR3 has 16 amino acids. The germline V gene has CDR1 SGHNT and CDR2 YYREEE (reference sequence). V gave up 0 bases and J gave up 1 base; unmatched junction bases: 2. The CDR3 DNA is TGTGCCAGCAGCTTGGGTACTAGCGGGAACACCGGGGAGCTGTTTTTT. Its translation is CASSLGTSGNTGELFF.

V is TRBV6-5 and J is TRBJ2-5, with D possibly matching TRBD2 (5 bases). Germline values: CDR1 MNHEY, CDR2 SVGAGI. The CDR3 is made up of 13 amino acids. The V and J ends lost 11 bases and 1 base respectively, with 14 bases between them. Written as DNA, the CDR3 is TGTGCCTCCCGGTCGGACTCCCAAGAGACCCAGTACTTC. Protein product: CASRSDSQETQYF.

As for this clone: Other DNA sequences in this specimen translate into the identical CDR3. The rearrangement links TRBV6-5 to TRBJ1-3, with 7 bases fitting TRBD1. Per germline, CDR1 MNHEY and CDR2 SVGAGI. This CDR3 has 14 residues. With V trimmed by 5 bases and J by 0 bases, 1 base remained unmatched. This CDR3 is CASSRTGSGNTIYF. The CDR3 DNA reads as TGTGCCAGCAGTCGGACAGGCTCTGGAAACACCATATATTTT.

V and J are TRBV5-6 and TRBJ2-3, with D possibly TRBD2 on 7 matching bases. The CDR3 covers 13 residues. Germline CDR1 reads SGHDT; CDR2 reads YYEEEE. V shed 5 bases and J shed 4 bases, with 11 bases lying between them. In DNA, the CDR3 is TGTGCCAGCAGTCCGGGGGGCTCAGATACGCAGTATTTT. It encodes CASSPGGSDTQYF.

The J gene is TRBJ2-1, the V gene TRBV2, with D perhaps matching TRBD1 or TRBD2 (5 bases each). Trimming took 3 bases from V and 7 from J, leaving 10 bases between them. CDR1 SNHLY and CDR2 FYNNEI come from the germline V gene. The CDR3 totals 13 residues. CDR3 protein: CASSEGPKNEQFF. In DNA, the CDR3 is TGTGCCAGCAGTGAGGGACCCAAGAATGAGCAGTTCTTC.

The chain employs TRBV7-8 and TRBJ2-3; D perhaps matches TRBD2 (6 bases). V lost 1 base and J 6 bases, leaving 8 bases between the germline ends. This CDR3 has 13 residues. CDR1 is SGHVS and CDR2 is FQNEAQ in the germline V gene. The CDR3: CASSLGGRDTQYF. The CDR3 bases are TGTGCCAGCAGCTTAGGAGGGAGGGATACGCAGTATTTT.

The chain recombines TRBV7-2 with TRBJ1-1; D gene ambiguous. Germline assignment: CDR1 SGHTA and CDR2 FQGNSA. This CDR3 is built from 13 residues. V was cut by 1 base and J by 7 bases, with 10 bases left in between. The CDR3 sequence is CASSLDGLGEAFF. The CDR3 DNA follows: TGTGCCAGCAGCTTAGATGGACTGGGTGAAGCTTTCTTT. The whole variable domain, filled in from reference TRBV7-2 and TRBJ1-1, reads GAGVSQSPSNKVTEKGKDVELRCDPISGHTALYWYRQSLGQGLEFLIYFQGNSAPDKSGLPSDRFSAERTGGSVSTLTIQRTQQEDSAVYLCASSLDGLGEAFFGQGTRLTVV.

The genes are TRBV30 and TRBJ1-3, with no clear D. CDR3 length: 16 amino acids. The germline V gene encodes CDR1 GTSNPN and CDR2 SVGIG (reference sequence). V was shortened by 6 bases and J by 0 bases, with 18 bases between the two germline ends. The CDR3 region has the DNA TGTGCCTGTTGGCCTGGATCAACTCTCTCTGGAAACACCATATATTTT. It yields the protein CACWPGSTLSGNTIYF.